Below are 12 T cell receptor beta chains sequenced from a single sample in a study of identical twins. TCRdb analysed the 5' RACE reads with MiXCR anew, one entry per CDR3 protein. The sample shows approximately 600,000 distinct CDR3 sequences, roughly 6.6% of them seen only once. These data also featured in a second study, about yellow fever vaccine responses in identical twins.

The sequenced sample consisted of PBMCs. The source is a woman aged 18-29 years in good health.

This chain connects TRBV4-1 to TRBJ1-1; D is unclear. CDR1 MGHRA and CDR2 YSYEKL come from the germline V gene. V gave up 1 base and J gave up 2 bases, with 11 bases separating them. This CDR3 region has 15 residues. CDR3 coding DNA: TGCGCCAGCAGCCAAGCCGAACAGCTCAACACTGAAGCTTTCTTT. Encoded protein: CASSQAEQLNTEAFF.

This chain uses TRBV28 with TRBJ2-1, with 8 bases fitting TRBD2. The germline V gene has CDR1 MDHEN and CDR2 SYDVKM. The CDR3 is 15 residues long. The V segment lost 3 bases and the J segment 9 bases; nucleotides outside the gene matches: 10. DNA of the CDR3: TGTGCCAGCAGTTTGGGACTAGTTGGAGTTGGTGAGCAGTTCTTC. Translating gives CASSLGLVGVGEQFF.

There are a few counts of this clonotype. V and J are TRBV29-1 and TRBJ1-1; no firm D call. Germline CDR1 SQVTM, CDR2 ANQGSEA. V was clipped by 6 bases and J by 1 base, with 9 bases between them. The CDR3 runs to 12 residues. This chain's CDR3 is CSVLWSNTEAFF. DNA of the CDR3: TGCAGCGTCCTCTGGTCGAACACTGAAGCTTTCTTT.

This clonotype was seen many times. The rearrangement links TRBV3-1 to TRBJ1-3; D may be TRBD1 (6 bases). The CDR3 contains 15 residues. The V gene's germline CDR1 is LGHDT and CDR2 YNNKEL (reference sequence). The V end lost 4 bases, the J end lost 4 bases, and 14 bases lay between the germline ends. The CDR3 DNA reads TGTGCCAGCAGCCCCAGGACAGCCTCGGGAAACACCATATATTTT. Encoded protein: CASSPRTASGNTIYF. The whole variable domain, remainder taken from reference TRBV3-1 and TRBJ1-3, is DTAVSQTPKYLVTQMGNDKSIKCEQNLGHDTMYWYKQDSKKFLKIMFSYNNKELIINETVPNRFSPKSPDKAHLNLHINSLELGDSAVYFCASSPRTASGNTIYFGEGSWLTVV.

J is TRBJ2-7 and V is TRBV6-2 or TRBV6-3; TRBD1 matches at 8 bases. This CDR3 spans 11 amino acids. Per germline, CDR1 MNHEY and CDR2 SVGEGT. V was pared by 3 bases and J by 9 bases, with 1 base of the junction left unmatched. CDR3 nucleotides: TGTGCCAGCAGTTATGACAGGGGGCAGTACGTC. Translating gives CASSYDRGQYV.

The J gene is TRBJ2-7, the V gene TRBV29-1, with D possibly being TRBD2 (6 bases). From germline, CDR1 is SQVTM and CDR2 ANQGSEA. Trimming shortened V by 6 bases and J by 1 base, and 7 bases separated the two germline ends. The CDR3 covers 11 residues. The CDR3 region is CSVGTSYEQYV. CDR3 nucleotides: TGCAGCGTGGGGACTTCCTACGAGCAGTACGTC.

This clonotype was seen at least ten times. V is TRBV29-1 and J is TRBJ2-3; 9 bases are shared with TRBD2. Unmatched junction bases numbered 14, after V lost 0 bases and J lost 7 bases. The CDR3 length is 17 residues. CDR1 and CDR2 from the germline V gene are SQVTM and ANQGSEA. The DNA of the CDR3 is TGCAGCGTTGAAGAACGCCTAGCGGGGCCCGACGCCTATACGCAGTATTTT. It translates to CSVEERLAGPDAYTQYF.

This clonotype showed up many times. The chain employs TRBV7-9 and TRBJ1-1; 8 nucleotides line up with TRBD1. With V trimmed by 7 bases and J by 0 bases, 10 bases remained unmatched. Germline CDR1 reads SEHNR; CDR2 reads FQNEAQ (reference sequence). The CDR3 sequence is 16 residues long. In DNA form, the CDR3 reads TGTGCCAGCATGGGTTACAGGGGGGGAATGAACACTGAAGCTTTCTTT. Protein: CASMGYRGGMNTEAFF.

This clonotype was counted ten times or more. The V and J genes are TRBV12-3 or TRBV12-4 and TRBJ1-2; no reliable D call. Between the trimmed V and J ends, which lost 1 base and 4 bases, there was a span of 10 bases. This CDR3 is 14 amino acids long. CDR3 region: CASSLGGASYGYTF. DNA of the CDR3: TGTGCCAGCAGTTTAGGCGGAGCAAGCTATGGCTACACCTTC.

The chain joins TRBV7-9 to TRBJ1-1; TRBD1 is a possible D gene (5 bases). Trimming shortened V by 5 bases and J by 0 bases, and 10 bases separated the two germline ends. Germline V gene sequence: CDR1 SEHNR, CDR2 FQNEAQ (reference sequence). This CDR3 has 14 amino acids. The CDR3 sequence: CASSDDSLNTEAFF. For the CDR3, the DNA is TGTGCCAGCAGCGATGACAGTTTGAACACTGAAGCTTTCTTT.

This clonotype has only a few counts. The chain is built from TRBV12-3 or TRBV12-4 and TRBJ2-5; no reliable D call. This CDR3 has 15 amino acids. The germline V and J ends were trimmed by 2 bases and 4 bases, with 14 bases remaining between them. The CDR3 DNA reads TGTGCCAGCAGTTTATATAGGGTGAAGGGAGAGACCCAGTACTTC. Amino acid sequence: CASSLYRVKGETQYF.

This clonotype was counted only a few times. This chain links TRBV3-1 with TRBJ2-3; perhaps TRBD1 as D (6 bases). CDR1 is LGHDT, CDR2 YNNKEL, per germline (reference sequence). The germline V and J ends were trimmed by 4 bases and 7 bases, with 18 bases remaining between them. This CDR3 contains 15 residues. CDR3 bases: TGTGCCAGCAGCCCCTGGGACACGCTCACGAATACGCAGTATTTT. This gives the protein CASSPWDTLTNTQYF.